This T cell receptor (beta chain) was found in a study of T cell responses to AZD1222 COVID-19 vaccine. Libraries were prepared by immunoSEQ multiplex PCR; TCRdb keeps only in-frame clonotypes and omits some of them. The sample includes roughly 98,000 clones, about 90% of them seen just once. Findings and caveats of the study: An increase in Spike-specific TCR breadth and depth was observed after two AZD1222 doses. CD4 TCRs associated with vaccination spanned spike, dominating at 160-218 and 743-854. Clonal diversity was possibly underestimated, and the donors were mostly white British, with more females. Reports indicate that nearly half of spike-specific TCRs are directed at unmutated variant regions.

About this clone itself: Its antigen is not identified.

The sample in question was peripheral blood, obtained 28 days after the second AZD1222 dose. The TCR sequence derives from an adult who received the AZD1222 COVID-19 vaccine.

As DNA, the CDR3 is TGTGCCAGTAGCCCAAACAGGGGGCGCGGAGGCTACACCTTC. This encodes CASSPNRGRGGYTF. The J gene is TRBJ1-2, the V gene TRBV19, with 9 bases identical to TRBD1. Per the germline V gene, CDR1 is LNHDA and CDR2 is SQIVND (reference sequence). V gave up 6 bases and J gave up 8 bases; unmatched junction bases: 10. The CDR3 covers 14 residues.